This T cell receptor beta chain was profiled in a study of T cells in Graves' hyperthyroidism and ophthalmopathy. Amplified TCR beta CDR3 regions derived from RNA transcripts. A first-round RT-PCR of the TCR CDR3 used the HTBI primer set. TCRdb independently ran MiXCR on the multiplex PCR reads; one entry per CDR3 protein. The sample records around 390,000 distinct CDR3 sequences, more than 14% being singletons. The CDR3 loop spans 15 amino acids. Unmatched junction bases numbered 9, after V lost 5 bases and J lost 12 bases. Pregnant or lactating patients were excluded, as were those with uncontrolled infection or other autoimmune disease. The diagnostic basis comprised clinical symptoms, serum thyroxine and TRAb, thyroid ultrasound and orbital computed tomography. Study-level points and caveats: Ophthalmopathy and stable hyperthyroidism were told apart by a 13 V-J model. Most clonotypes that expanded in the thyroid above 0.001 also showed up in blood.

This clonotype was counted at least ten times. Its antigen is undetermined. The material sequenced was blood. The chain combines TRBV12-3 or TRBV12-4 with TRBJ2-1; 14 bases align to TRBD2. The sequence was obtained from a woman aged 25 to 39 with Graves' ophthalmopathy. CDR3 nucleotides: TGTGCCAGCAGTCCGACTAGCGGGGGGGCCGTCTCGCAGTTCTTC. Translating gives CASSPTSGGAVSQFF.